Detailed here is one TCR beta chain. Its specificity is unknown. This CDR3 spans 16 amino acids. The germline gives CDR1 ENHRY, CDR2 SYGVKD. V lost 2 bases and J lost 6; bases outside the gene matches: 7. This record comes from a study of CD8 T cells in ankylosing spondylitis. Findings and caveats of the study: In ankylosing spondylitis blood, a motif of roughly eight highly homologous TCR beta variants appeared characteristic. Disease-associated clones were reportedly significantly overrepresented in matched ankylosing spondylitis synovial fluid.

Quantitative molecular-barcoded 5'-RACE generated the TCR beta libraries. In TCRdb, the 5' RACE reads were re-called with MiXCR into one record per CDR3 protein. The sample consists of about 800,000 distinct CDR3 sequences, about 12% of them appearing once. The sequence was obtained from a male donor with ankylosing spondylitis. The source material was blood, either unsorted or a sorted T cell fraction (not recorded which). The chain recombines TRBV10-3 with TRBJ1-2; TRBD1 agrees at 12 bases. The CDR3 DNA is TGTGCCATCAGTGAGGCGGGACAGGGGGCAAATGATGGCTACACCTTC. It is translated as CAISEAGQGANDGYTF.